The clone carrying this T cell receptor (beta chain) occurred once. Its cognate antigen is unknown. The junction does not match germline at one end; this may be a read error. What was amplified from RNA transcripts were TCR beta CDR3 regions. The TCR CDR3 first-round RT-PCR relied on the HTBI primer set. TCRdb re-called the multiplex PCR reads with MiXCR, one entry per CDR3 protein. Of around 600,000 distinct CDR3 sequences listed, 11% to 15% are singletons. The data were obtained in a study of T cells in Graves' hyperthyroidism and ophthalmopathy. Study conclusions and caveats: From stable hyperthyroidism, ophthalmopathy was separated by a 13 V-J model. Most expanded thyroid clonotypes above 0.001 also appeared in blood.

This CDR3 is built from 13 residues. CDR1 is MNHNS and CDR2 is SASEGT in the germline V gene. Each diagnosis was grounded in clinical symptoms, serum thyroxine and TRAb, thyroid ultrasound, and orbital computed tomography. Extraction of PBMCs used roughly 9.3 ml of fresh peripheral blood. The sample comprised blood. The chain carries TRBV6-1 and TRBJ1-4, with no clear D. The receptor was derived from a woman under 30 with Graves' ophthalmopathy. The CDR3 loop is CASKSLIREKLLF. In DNA, the CDR3 is TGTGCCAGCAAAAGCCTGATCCGGGAAAAACTGCTTTTT.